This entry lists 8 T cell receptor beta chains sequenced from one sample in a study of blood T cell repertoires in COVID-19. Generated by immunoSEQ multiplex PCR, the TCRdb table keeps only in-frame clones and is missing some. The repertoire holds around 200,000 clones, with 70% to 90% as singletons. Sample: PBMCs or T cells enriched from blood (not recorded which). The receptor set was obtained from a woman in her forties with acute COVID-19.

This chain links TRBV2 with TRBJ2-1; 12 bases are shared with TRBD2. The junction had 7 bases not matched to a gene; V was cut back by 7 bases and J by 3 bases. Germline-derived CDR1 and CDR2 are SNHLY and FYNNEI. The CDR3 is made up of 16 amino acids. CDR3: CASKRTSGVGYNEQFF. CDR3 DNA: TGTGCCAGCAAACGGACTAGCGGGGTGGGCTACAATGAGCAGTTCTTC.

The chain combines TRBV3-1 (or the pseudogene TRBV3-2) with TRBJ2-7, with a tentative D call TRBD2 (7 bases). With 3 bases removed from V and 2 bases from J, the gap between germline ends came to 11 bases. CDR1 LGHDT and CDR2 YNNKEL come from the germline V gene (reference sequence). CDR3 length equals 14 residues. CDR3 sequence: CASSQGGAPYEQYF. The DNA of the CDR3 is TGTGCCAGCAGCCAGGGGGGGGCCCCCTACGAGCAGTACTTC.

The rearrangement uses TRBV6-5 and TRBJ1-1, with 7 positions matching TRBD1. Looked up from germline, CDR1 is MNHEY and CDR2 is SVGAGI. V was clipped by 4 bases and J by 1 base; unmatched bases: 3. The CDR3 spans 14 residues. Here the CDR3 reads CASSWGQPNTEAFF. DNA of the CDR3: TGTGCCAGCAGTTGGGGACAGCCGAACACTGAAGCTTTCTTT.

The J gene is TRBJ1-1, the V gene TRBV27; D gene uncertain. Germline V gives CDR1 MNHEY, CDR2 SMNVEV (reference sequence). The CDR3 runs to 13 residues. Trimming shortened V by 6 bases and J by 4 bases, and 12 bases separated the two germline ends. The CDR3 DNA follows: TGTGCCAGCAGGAGAGGGTTGACCACTGAAGCTTTCTTT. Encoded protein: CASRRGLTTEAFF.

V usage is TRBV5-5 and J usage is TRBJ2-5; 8 nucleotides line up with TRBD1. Trimming took 3 bases from V and 2 from J; bases not matched to a gene: 3. Germline values: CDR1 SGHKS, CDR2 YYEKEE (reference sequence). The CDR3 is made up of 14 amino acids. For the CDR3, the DNA is TGTGCCAGCAGCTCCCGGACAGGGCAAGAGACCCAGTACTTC. It specifies CASSSRTGQETQYF.

J is TRBJ1-4 and V is TRBV5-3; D gene unclear. TRBV5-3 belongs to the ORF category, with a function that is uncertain. There are 15 residues in the CDR3. The ends were cut back, 4 bases at V and 3 bases at J, with 13 bases in the middle. CDR3 amino acids: CARSPLAEANEKLFF. The CDR3 DNA follows: TGTGCCAGAAGCCCATTGGCGGAGGCTAATGAAAAACTGTTTTTT.

This chain connects TRBV2 to TRBJ1-1, with TRBD1 identical over 9 bases. The CDR3 runs 13 residues. Germline V gene data show CDR1 as SNHLY and CDR2 as FYNNEI. Trimming took 8 bases from V and 8 from J; bases not matched to a gene: 9. CDR3 DNA sequence: TGTGCCAGCGGGGGACAGGGCCCCACCGAAGCTTTCTTT. It specifies CASGGQGPTEAFF.

The CDR3 DNA reads TGTGCCAGCTCACCGACACGGACAGGGTCGAATGAAAAACTGTTTTTT. Translating it yields CASSPTRTGSNEKLFF. This sequence joins TRBV18 and TRBJ1-4; 8 nucleotides match TRBD1. Germline V gene lookup returns CDR1 KGHSH and CDR2 LQKENI. The J segment lost 5 bases and the V segment lost 3 bases, leaving 8 bases of the junction unmatched. The CDR3 is made up of 16 amino acids. Using reference TRBV18 and TRBJ1-4 for the parts outside the CDR3, the full variable domain is NAGVMQNPRHLVRRRGQEARLRCSPMKGHSHVYWYRQLPEEGLKFMVYLQKENIIDESGMPKERFSAEFPKEGPSILRIQQVVRGDSAAYFCASSPTRTGSNEKLFFGSGTQLSVL.